What follows are 32 T cell receptor beta chains derived from one specimen sequenced in a study of blood T cell repertoires in COVID-19. Measured with immunoSEQ multiplex PCR; TCRdb has only the in-frame clones, and not every one. The sample yields roughly 200,000 clones, 70% to 90% seen once. The specimen sequenced was peripheral blood. The receptors originated from a man aged 55-75 years with acute or convalescent COVID-19.

The V and J genes are TRBV11-2 and TRBJ1-3, with D tentatively TRBD1 (6 bases). Trimming shortened V by 5 bases and J by 4 bases, and 18 bases separated the two germline ends. The germline CDR1 and CDR2 sequences are SGHAT and FQNNGV. This CDR3 is built from 16 residues. CDR3 in amino acids: CASSRTTGQPGNTIYF. The CDR3 bases are TGTGCCAGCAGCCGAACAACCGGACAGCCAGGAAACACCATATATTTT.

Here the CDR3 reads CASSEGTGWSTDTQYF. CDR3 sequence (DNA): TGTGCCAGCAGTGAAGGGACAGGCTGGAGCACAGATACGCAGTATTTT. The chain employs TRBV2 and TRBJ2-3; 7 nucleotides agree with TRBD1. V shed 1 base, J shed 0 bases, and the junction held 4 bases outside the gene matches. The CDR3 sequence is 16 residues long. CDR1 is SNHLY, CDR2 FYNNEI, per germline.

V and J are TRBV3-1 (or the pseudogene TRBV3-2) and TRBJ2-7, with a tentative D call TRBD1 (5 bases). The germline gives CDR1 LGHDT, CDR2 YNNKEL (reference sequence). CDR3 length equals 18 residues. The V end was cut by 4 bases, the J end by 3 bases, with 25 bases between. CDR3 amino acids: CASSRRTSSTRVRYEQYF. The CDR3 DNA reads as TGTGCCAGCAGCCGTCGAACCTCCTCAACCAGGGTGCGCTACGAGCAGTACTTC.

V is TRBV5-5 and J is TRBJ1-1; 7 bases are a match to TRBD1. CDR3 length: 18 amino acids. Germline-derived CDR1 and CDR2 are SGHKS and YYEKEE (reference sequence). Germline trimming cut 3 bases from V and 4 bases from J; bases unmatched to any gene: 18. The CDR3 sequence: CASSSLSIGQAQVTEAFF. The DNA of the CDR3 is TGTGCCAGCAGCTCCCTCTCAATCGGACAGGCTCAGGTCACTGAAGCTTTCTTT.

This clone was observed a single time. The chain recombines TRBV28 with TRBJ1-6; a weak D match, TRBD1 (6 bases). The germline V gene has CDR1 MDHEN and CDR2 SYDVKM. Trimming removed 6 bases from V and 10 bases from J, with 19 bases in between. CDR3 length: 15 amino acids. CDR3 protein: CASRGSRGGGSPLHF. CDR3 sequence (DNA): TGTGCCAGCAGGGGTTCGCGGGGCGGGGGCTCACCCCTCCACTTT.

The genes are TRBV28 and TRBJ1-1, with D perhaps TRBD1 (6 bases). This CDR3 is 14 amino acids long. The germline V gene has CDR1 MDHEN and CDR2 SYDVKM. V lost 7 bases and J 5 bases, leaving 17 bases between the germline ends. CDR3 residues: CASTQRQGLTEAFF. The DNA for the CDR3 is TGTGCCAGCACCCAGAGGCAGGGGTTGACTGAAGCTTTCTTT. Variable domain in full (rest from reference TRBV28 and TRBJ1-1): DVKVTQSSRYLVKRTGEKVFLECVQDMDHENMFWYRQDPGLGLRLIYFSYDVKMKEKGDIPEGYSVSREKKERFSLILESASTNQTSMYLCASTQRQGLTEAFFGQGTRLTVV.

This clone was found once. V usage is TRBV2 and J usage is TRBJ2-7, with D unclear. In germline, CDR1 is SNHLY, CDR2 FYNNEI. V was cut by 4 bases and J by 2 bases, with 21 bases left in between. The CDR3 has 17 amino acids. The CDR3 loop is CASSVTPLSQDPYEQYF. The CDR3, as DNA: TGTGCCAGCAGTGTTACCCCCCTATCCCAGGATCCCTACGAGCAGTACTTC.

The chain recombines TRBV6-5 with TRBJ2-5; 9 nucleotides align to TRBD1. Germline V gene data show CDR1 as MNHEY and CDR2 as SVGAGI. The CDR3 spans 16 residues. V lost 2 bases and J lost 5; bases outside the gene matches: 9. The CDR3 sequence: CASSYLRTGAHETQYF. As DNA, the CDR3 is TGTGCCAGCAGTTACCTTAGGACAGGGGCTCACGAGACCCAGTACTTC.

The J gene is TRBJ1-1, the V gene TRBV4-1; D call uncertain. Germline CDR1 and CDR2: MGHRA and YSYEKL. Trimming pared 0 bases from V and 7 bases from J, leaving 15 bases between. The CDR3 runs 15 residues. CDR3 sequence: CASSQDFLITGEAFF. The DNA of the CDR3 is TGCGCCAGCAGCCAAGATTTCCTCATAACTGGTGAAGCTTTCTTT.

The rearrangement links TRBV7-8 to TRBJ2-1; 10 nucleotides line up with TRBD2. The V gene end was trimmed by 5 bases and the J gene end by 6 bases; junction bases not matched to a gene: 16. CDR1 is SGHVS and CDR2 is FQNEAQ in the germline V gene. The CDR3 is 18 amino acids. CDR3 protein: CASSPRGAGGSRGNEQFF. CDR3 DNA sequence: TGTGCCAGCAGCCCCCGCGGAGCGGGGGGGTCGCGGGGCAATGAGCAGTTCTTC.

J is TRBJ1-2 and V is TRBV11-2, with 10 positions matching TRBD1. This CDR3 contains 15 residues. The germline CDR1 and CDR2 sequences are SGHAT and FQNNGV. The J segment lost 3 bases and the V segment lost 5 bases, leaving 6 bases of the junction unmatched. In nucleotides, the CDR3 is TGTGCCAGCAGCCAACGGGACAGGGGCTACTATGGCTACACCTTC. Translating gives CASSQRDRGYYGYTF.

The chain has TRBV21-1 and TRBJ2-7; TRBD1, the table's D call, lacks a check against the DNA. TRBV21-1 is an annotated pseudogene. The CDR3 runs 14 residues. In DNA form, the CDR3 reads TGTGCCAGCAGCGCCCGGGACAGCTCCTACGAGCAGTACTTC. Its protein product is CASSARDSSYEQYF.

This rearrangement joins TRBV3-1 (or the pseudogene TRBV3-2) to TRBJ2-7, with D tentatively TRBD1 (5 bases). The CDR3 is 18 residues long. With 1 base removed from V and 5 bases from J, the gap between germline ends came to 24 bases. CDR1 and CDR2 (germline): LGHDT, YNNKEL (reference sequence). The CDR3 is CASSQARTGPPKVNEQYF. The CDR3 coding sequence is TGTGCCAGCAGCCAAGCCCGAACAGGCCCACCTAAAGTTAACGAGCAGTACTTC.

The chain links TRBV25-1 to TRBJ2-5; D ambiguous. V shed 0 bases and J shed 4 bases, with 12 bases lying between them. Germline-derived CDR1 and CDR2 are MGHDK and SYGVNS. The CDR3 length is 15 residues. CDR3 residues: CASSEYTLRLETQYF. CDR3 nucleotide sequence: TGTGCCAGCAGTGAATATACTTTGAGGTTAGAGACCCAGTACTTC.

V usage is TRBV11-3 and J usage is TRBJ2-5, with TRBD1 identical over 10 bases. The CDR3 runs to 17 residues. J was trimmed by 0 bases and V by 1 base; bases with no gene match: 5. Germline values: CDR1 SGHNT, CDR2 YENEEA. The CDR3 loop reads CASSLGGQGTHQETQYF. In DNA form, the CDR3 reads TGTGCCAGCAGCTTAGGGGGACAGGGGACCCACCAAGAGACCCAGTACTTC.

The rearrangement uses TRBV5-1 and TRBJ1-1, with unresolved D. The CDR3 extends over 18 amino acids. Germline loops: CDR1 SGHRS, CDR2 YFSETQ. V lost 0 bases, J lost 1 base, and 19 bases lay in between. The CDR3 region is CASSLGRLTGGKNTEAFF. CDR3 bases: TGCGCCAGCAGCTTGGGCCGACTCACCGGCGGGAAGAACACTGAAGCTTTCTTT.

The rearrangement joins TRBV2 to TRBJ1-3; D is possibly TRBD1 (5 bases). The V end was cut by 4 bases, the J end by 2 bases, with 6 bases between. In germline, CDR1 is SNHLY, CDR2 FYNNEI. The CDR3 contains 13 residues. The CDR3 DNA is TGTGCCAGCAGTGGACAGACTGGAAACACCATATATTTT. This translates into CASSGQTGNTIYF.

This chain uses TRBV7-9 with TRBJ1-1, with TRBD1 matching 9 bases. This CDR3 has 17 residues. The germline V gene encodes CDR1 SEHNR and CDR2 FQNEAQ (reference sequence). Trimming removed 1 base from V and 0 bases from J; junction bases left unmatched: 6. The CDR3 nucleotides read TGTGCCAGCAGCTTAGGGACAGGGGTACCCCTGAACACTGAAGCTTTCTTT. Protein product: CASSLGTGVPLNTEAFF.

V and J are TRBV14 and TRBJ1-2; D uncertain. V was pared by 3 bases and J by 4 bases, with 9 bases between. CDR1 is SGHDN, CDR2 FVKESK, per germline. The CDR3 sequence is 13 residues long. CDR3 sequence: CASSQVTGYGYTF. Written as DNA, the CDR3 is TGTGCCAGCAGCCAGGTGACGGGCTATGGCTACACCTTC.

The chain couples TRBV6-6 to TRBJ1-2; 9 nucleotides align to TRBD1. Germline CDR1 MNHNY, CDR2 SVGAGI (reference sequence). The CDR3 totals 15 residues. With V trimmed by 0 bases and J by 10 bases, 9 bases remained unmatched. In nucleotides, the CDR3 is TGTGCCAGCAGTTACTCGACCGGACAGGGGATTGACTACACCTTC. This translates into CASSYSTGQGIDYTF.

The V and J genes are TRBV6-5 and TRBJ1-3, with no clear D. Germline values: CDR1 MNHEY, CDR2 SVGAGI. V shed 4 bases and J shed 4 bases, with 14 bases lying between them. CDR3 length equals 15 residues. The CDR3 loop is CASSSPRQLGNTIYF. For the CDR3, the DNA is TGTGCCAGCAGTTCCCCGCGGCAGCTCGGAAACACCATATATTTT.

This rearrangement joins TRBV3-1 (or the pseudogene TRBV3-2) to TRBJ2-1, with 11 bases matching TRBD1. This CDR3 region has 16 residues. V trimming: 0 bases; J trimming: 6 bases; junction bases outside the gene matches: 4. Germline assignment: CDR1 LGHDT and CDR2 YNNKEL (reference sequence). Here the CDR3 DNA reads TGTGCCAGCAGCCAAGAGACCGGGACAGGGGGCAATGAGCAGTTCTTC. Protein product: CASSQETGTGGNEQFF.

DNA of the CDR3: TGTGCCAGCAGCTTGTTCAAGCTGTACGAGCAGTACTTC. Amino acid sequence: CASSLFKLYEQYF. The V and J genes are TRBV5-6 and TRBJ2-7; D unresolved. The CDR3 runs 13 residues. V was clipped by 1 base and J by 4 bases, with 9 bases between them. Germline values: CDR1 SGHDT, CDR2 YYEEEE.

The chain has TRBV7-8 and TRBJ2-3, with TRBD1 identical over 9 bases. There are 14 residues in the CDR3. V was clipped by 3 bases and J by 7 bases; unmatched bases: 5. The germline V gene encodes CDR1 SGHVS and CDR2 FQNEAQ. The CDR3 sequence: CASSLDGQGNTQYF. DNA for the CDR3: TGTGCCAGCAGCTTGGACGGACAGGGGAATACGCAGTATTTT.

This clone showed up just once. The chain recombines TRBV6-4 with TRBJ1-5; D ambiguous. Trimming pared 3 bases from V and 5 bases from J, leaving 8 bases between. Germline V gene sequence: CDR1 MRHNA, CDR2 SNTAGT. The CDR3 consists of 13 residues. CDR3 DNA sequence: TGTGCCAGCAGTGAGCAGCAGGATCAGCCCCAGCATTTT. It encodes CASSEQQDQPQHF.

J is TRBJ2-3 and V is TRBV2; 8 bases line up with TRBD2. Trimming removed 6 bases from V and 0 bases from J; junction bases left unmatched: 8. Germline V gene lookup returns CDR1 SNHLY and CDR2 FYNNEI. This CDR3 has 16 amino acids. CDR3 bases: TGTGCCAGCAGCAACAGCGGGGGATCTAGCACAGATACGCAGTATTTT. Translated: CASSNSGGSSTDTQYF.

V is TRBV18 and J is TRBJ2-7; D gene ambiguous. This CDR3 comprises 11 residues. V shed 4 bases and J shed 9 bases, with 10 bases lying between them. The V gene's germline CDR1 is KGHSH and CDR2 LQKENI. CDR3 sequence reads: CASSHDRGQYF. The CDR3 nucleotides are TGTGCCAGCTCACACGACCGCGGGCAGTACTTC.

The rearrangement uses TRBV5-1 and TRBJ2-2; D might be TRBD2 (6 bases). Trimming stripped 3 bases from V and 1 base from J, with 19 bases between. The CDR3 is 18 amino acids. CDR1 and CDR2 from the germline V gene are SGHRS and YFSETQ. The DNA of the CDR3 is TGCGCCAGCAGCTCCTACCCGCCCGGGACTCTGAACACCGGGGAGCTGTTTTTT. It is translated as CASSSYPPGTLNTGELFF.

The chain combines TRBV7-3 with TRBJ2-1; D not certain. The CDR3 loop spans 13 amino acids. Trimming took off 1 base at V and 7 bases at J, with 8 bases between the two ends. CDR1 is SGHTA, CDR2 FQGTGA, per germline. CDR3 in amino acids: CASSLRLGNEQFF. The CDR3 coding sequence is TGTGCCAGCAGCTTAAGGCTAGGTAATGAGCAGTTCTTC.

V gene TRBV3-1 (or the pseudogene TRBV3-2) combines with J gene TRBJ2-7; D possibly corresponds to TRBD2 (5 bases). V was trimmed by 1 base and J by 6 bases, leaving 13 bases between them. Germline values: CDR1 LGHDT, CDR2 YNNKEL (reference sequence). The CDR3 length is 14 residues. The CDR3 loop reads CASSQVPEGSEQYF. In DNA, the CDR3 is TGTGCCAGCAGCCAAGTCCCTGAGGGAAGCGAGCAGTACTTC.

This clone was picked up a small number of times. CDR3 nucleotides: TGCGCCAGCAGCCAAGTTCGGGTCAGGGCCACAGATACGCAGTATTTT. Translation: CASSQVRVRATDTQYF. The chain links TRBV4-3 to TRBJ2-3, with D perhaps TRBD1 (5 bases). In germline, CDR1 is LGHNA, CDR2 YSLEER. Deletions cut 1 base from V and 2 bases from J, with 13 bases between. This CDR3 has 16 residues.

V usage is TRBV5-1 and J usage is TRBJ2-1, with D perhaps TRBD2 (6 bases). V gave up 1 base and J gave up 9 bases, with 14 bases separating them. The CDR3 is 14 amino acids. The germline V gene has CDR1 SGHRS and CDR2 YFSETQ. The CDR3 protein is CASSLSREVGEQFF. CDR3 sequence (DNA): TGCGCCAGCAGCTTGTCCAGGGAGGTAGGTGAGCAGTTCTTC.